Following are 11 T cell receptor beta chains from one sample sequenced in a study of T cell responses to AZD1222 COVID-19 vaccine. Here immunoSEQ multiplex PCR was the method, and the copy in TCRdb shows in-frame clones only, minus some. The data hold about 120,000 clones, with approximately 86% observed a single time. Sequences were derived from peripheral blood, sampled on day 0 of AZD1222 vaccination. The origin of the receptors is an adult in good health.

V usage is TRBV27 and J usage is TRBJ2-5, with D perhaps matching TRBD2 (5 bases). The V end lost 4 bases, the J end lost 5 bases, and 17 bases lay between the germline ends. CDR3 length equals 15 residues. The germline V gene encodes CDR1 MNHEY and CDR2 SMNVEV (reference sequence). CDR3 bases: TGTGCCAGCAGTTCCCGGACTGCCGGGTGGGAGACCCAGTACTTC. Encoded protein: CASSSRTAGWETQYF.

This chain joins TRBV6-2 or TRBV6-3 and TRBJ2-3, with D hard to call. The V gene lost 2 bases and the J gene lost 6 bases, with 6 bases spanning the gap. Per germline, CDR1 MNHEY and CDR2 SVGEGT. The CDR3 sequence is 12 residues long. This CDR3 is CASSYSWDTQYF. The CDR3 DNA is TGTGCCAGCAGTTACAGTTGGGATACGCAGTATTTT.

The V call is TRBV19, the J call TRBJ1-1; no clear D. Trimming removed 1 base at V and 4 bases at J, with 7 bases between. The CDR3 extends over 13 amino acids. Germline V lookup: CDR1 LNHDA, CDR2 SQIVND (reference sequence). The CDR3 protein is CASSIGWGTEAFF. The DNA of the CDR3 is TGTGCCAGTAGTATAGGGTGGGGCACTGAAGCTTTCTTT.

The genes are TRBV2 and TRBJ2-1; 8 bases line up with TRBD2. V dropped 8 bases and J dropped 10; count of bases not matched to a gene: 13. Germline CDR1 is SNHLY and CDR2 is FYNNEI. This CDR3 is built from 14 residues. The CDR3 coding sequence is TGTGCCAGCGCCATTCCCAAAGCGGGAGTGGAGCAGTTCTTC. Protein sequence: CASAIPKAGVEQFF. Filled out from reference TRBV2 and TRBJ2-1, the complete variable domain reads EPEVTQTPSHQVTQMGQEVILRCVPISNHLYFYWYRQILGQKVEFLVSFYNNEISEKSEIFDDQFSVERPDGSNFTLKIRSTKLEDSAMYFCASAIPKAGVEQFFGPGTRLTVL.

This chain links TRBV7-9 with TRBJ1-5; 7 bases are shared with TRBD1. The CDR3 is made up of 13 amino acids. In germline, CDR1 is SEHNR, CDR2 FQNEAQ (reference sequence). With 5 bases clipped from V and 9 bases from J, the junction kept 7 bases outside the gene matches. This chain's CDR3 is CASSLGTVRPQHF. CDR3 nucleotides: TGTGCCAGCAGCCTAGGGACAGTTCGGCCCCAGCATTTT. Full variable domain (remainder filled in from reference TRBV7-9 and TRBJ1-5): DTGVSQNPRHKITKRGQNVTFRCDPISEHNRLYWYRQTLGQGPEFLTYFQNEAQLEKSRLLSDRFSAERPKGSFSTLEIQRTEQGDSAMYLCASSLGTVRPQHFGDGTRLSIL.

The gene calls are TRBV27 and TRBJ2-5, with TRBD2 identical over 12 bases. This CDR3 has 16 amino acids. Germline CDR1 and CDR2: MNHEY and SMNVEV (reference sequence). With V trimmed by 1 base and J by 3 bases, 3 bases remained unmatched. CDR3 in DNA: TGTGCCAGCAGTTTATTTGGACTAGCGGGAAAAGAGACCCAGTACTTC. Amino acids: CASSLFGLAGKETQYF.

The chain has TRBV11-3 and TRBJ2-6; either TRBD1 or TRBD2 may supply D (5 bases each). Deletions cut 5 bases from V and 0 bases from J, with 20 bases between. The CDR3 covers 19 residues. In germline, CDR1 is SGHNT, CDR2 YENEEA. The CDR3 sequence is CASSLPHRDGRSGANVLTF. Here the CDR3 DNA reads TGTGCCAGCAGCCTACCCCACCGGGACGGGCGCTCTGGGGCCAACGTCCTGACTTTC.

J is TRBJ1-6 and V is TRBV28; 8 bases map to TRBD1. V dropped 8 bases and J dropped 10; count of bases not matched to a gene: 13. The CDR3 runs to 15 residues. Germline CDR1 reads MDHEN; CDR2 reads SYDVKM. CDR3 protein: CASAPMDRVGSPLHF. CDR3 bases: TGTGCCAGCGCCCCAATGGACAGGGTAGGATCACCCCTCCACTTT.

V and J are TRBV27 and TRBJ2-2; D unclear. The V and J ends lost 4 bases and 4 bases respectively, with 10 bases between them. The CDR3 is 14 amino acids. Germline-derived CDR1 and CDR2 are MNHEY and SMNVEV (reference sequence). In DNA form, the CDR3 reads TGTGCCAGCAGTTCCCGACTCACCACCGGGGAGCTGTTTTTT. Translating gives CASSSRLTTGELFF.

The J gene is TRBJ1-2, the V gene TRBV25-1; no reliable D call. The germline gives CDR1 MGHDK, CDR2 SYGVNS. V was cut by 5 bases and J by 1 base, with 14 bases left in between. The CDR3 totals 15 residues. CDR3 amino acids: CASSSPGRVNYGYTF. In DNA form, the CDR3 reads TGTGCCAGCAGTTCCCCGGGAAGGGTTAACTATGGCTACACCTTC.

The rearrangement uses TRBV27 and TRBJ2-3; D perhaps matches TRBD1 (5 bases). Germline V lookup: CDR1 MNHEY, CDR2 SMNVEV (reference sequence). CDR3 size: 13 residues. Trimming removed 2 bases from V and 11 bases from J, with 14 bases in between. DNA of the CDR3: TGTGCCAGCAGTTTAGGGTTTTTAGGGGAGCAGTATTTT. Translating gives CASSLGFLGEQYF.